These 27 T cell receptor beta chains were sequenced from one sample in a study of cytomegalovirus exposure and HLA in healthy donors. The data were produced by immunoSEQ multiplex PCR, yet TCRdb's version contains in-frame clones alone and is incomplete. This sample carries approximately 110,000 clones, about 86% of them seen once, and the ten largest clones take approximately 4%. Specimen: PBMCs. The receptors derive from a woman under 30 in good health and CMV-seropositive.

This clone is a singleton in its sample. The chain employs TRBV10-1 and TRBJ1-5, with TRBD1 as a possible D gene (6 bases). The CDR3 is made up of 19 amino acids. Germline V CDR1 and CDR2: WNHNN, SYGVQD (reference sequence). The V and J ends lost 4 bases and 2 bases respectively, with 24 bases between them. The CDR3 DNA sequence: TGCGCCAGCAGTGGTACCCGAAGGGGGGGGGACCTAGGCAATCAGCCCCAGCATTTT. Amino acids: CASSGTRRGGDLGNQPQHF.

The chain carries TRBV5-1 and TRBJ1-1; D is undetermined. V lost 2 bases and J 1 base, leaving 9 bases between the germline ends. In germline, CDR1 is SGHRS, CDR2 YFSETQ. CDR3 length equals 14 residues. The CDR3, as DNA: TGCGCCAGCAGCTTCCGGGAGCCGAACACTGAAGCTTTCTTT. Translation gives CASSFREPNTEAFF.

V gene TRBV7-9 combines with J gene TRBJ2-3; TRBD2 agrees at 11 bases. The ends lost 3 bases at V and 2 bases at J; junction bases unmatched: 7. CDR1 is SEHNR, CDR2 FQNEAQ, per germline (reference sequence). This CDR3 comprises 17 residues. CDR3 nucleotides: TGTGCCAGCAGCTTCAACCTAGCGGGGGGCTACACAGATACGCAGTATTTT. Translating gives CASSFNLAGGYTDTQYF.

The J gene is TRBJ2-5, the V gene TRBV20-1; maybe TRBD1 (5 bases). With 4 bases removed from V and 14 bases from J, the gap between germline ends came to 17 bases. This CDR3 spans 11 amino acids. Germline V gene sequence: CDR1 DFQATT, CDR2 SNEGSKA (reference sequence). The CDR3 reads CSAITDRTIYF. CDR3 nucleotide sequence: TGCAGTGCTATCACCGACAGAACTATATACTTC.

V is TRBV21-1 and J is TRBJ1-4. TRBV21-1 is termed a pseudogene. The CDR3 spans 14 residues. CDR3 sequence reads: CASSKNRKNEKLFF. CDR3 nucleotide sequence: TGTGCCAGCAGCAAAAATAGAAAAAATGAAAAACTGTTTTTT.

This rearrangement joins TRBV5-6 to TRBJ1-1; the D gene is possibly TRBD1 (6 bases). The germline CDR1 and CDR2 sequences are SGHDT and YYEEEE. The CDR3 loop spans 15 amino acids. The V end lost 4 bases, the J end lost 1 base, and 14 bases lay between the germline ends. The DNA of the CDR3 is TGTGCCAGCAGCCCCGTTGGACAGACGAACACTGAAGCTTTCTTT. It encodes CASSPVGQTNTEAFF.

The gene calls are TRBV9 and TRBJ1-5; D is ambiguous. Trimming took 2 bases from V and 0 from J, leaving 6 bases between them. CDR3 size: 14 residues. Looked up from germline, CDR1 is SGDLS and CDR2 is YYNGEE. In DNA, the CDR3 is TGTGCCAGCAGCGTTGGCTCTAGCAATCAGCCCCAGCATTTT. This codes for CASSVGSSNQPQHF.

The gene calls are TRBV9 and TRBJ1-1; D remains ambiguous. This CDR3 region has 13 residues. The ends were cut back, 2 bases at V and 1 base at J, with 6 bases in the middle. Germline V gene sequence: CDR1 SGDLS, CDR2 YYNGEE. The CDR3 region has the DNA TGTGCCAGCAGCGTCGCGGGGAACACTGAAGCTTTCTTT. This encodes CASSVAGNTEAFF.

The chain has TRBV19 and TRBJ2-1; 10 bases map to TRBD2. The J segment lost 2 bases and the V segment lost 4 bases, leaving 2 bases of the junction unmatched. This CDR3 has 15 residues. Germline-derived CDR1 and CDR2 are LNHDA and SQIVND (reference sequence). CDR3 DNA sequence: TGTGCCAGTAGTAGGAGCGGGGGGGCCTACAATGAGCAGTTCTTC. Protein: CASSRSGGAYNEQFF.

This clone was observed a few times. The chain couples TRBV12-5 to TRBJ2-7, with 8 bases fitting TRBD1. After removal of 6 bases from V and 3 bases from J, the junction contained 7 bases not matched to a gene. In germline, CDR1 is LGHNT, CDR2 FRNRAP. CDR3 length equals 14 residues. CDR3 nucleotide sequence: TGTGCTAGTGGAAGGACAGGGTCTGTCTACGAGCAGTACTTC. The encoded protein is CASGRTGSVYEQYF.

V is TRBV19 and J is TRBJ2-2; D might be TRBD2 (5 bases). The CDR3 spans 14 residues. The ends were cut back, 6 bases at V and 5 bases at J, with 13 bases in the middle. Germline-derived CDR1 and CDR2 are LNHDA and SQIVND (reference sequence). CDR3 amino acids: CASRPPRETGELFF. The CDR3, as DNA: TGTGCCAGTAGGCCGCCACGGGAAACCGGGGAGCTGTTTTTT.

The chain combines TRBV29-1 with TRBJ1-3; D perhaps matches TRBD1 (6 bases). CDR3 length: 14 amino acids. With 3 bases removed from V and 7 bases from J, the gap between germline ends came to 16 bases. The germline gives CDR1 SQVTM, CDR2 ANQGSEA. CDR3 nucleotide sequence: TGCAGCGTTGAGCCGGGACACATCGCTAACACCATATATTTT. Its translation is CSVEPGHIANTIYF.

This chain uses TRBV5-1 with TRBJ2-7, with a weak D call TRBD2 (6 bases). The germline V gene has CDR1 SGHRS and CDR2 YFSETQ. The CDR3 covers 14 residues. V was clipped by 3 bases and J by 6 bases, with 16 bases between them. Here the CDR3 reads CASSYGTPDFEQYF. The CDR3 nucleotides read TGCGCCAGCAGCTATGGGACTCCTGACTTCGAGCAGTACTTC.

This clone has only a few counts. V is TRBV4-1 and J is TRBJ1-5; possible D gene TRBD1, 6 bases. Germline V gene data show CDR1 as MGHRA and CDR2 as YSYEKL. The CDR3 has 16 residues. Trimming cost V 0 bases and J 6 bases, with 15 bases left between them. CDR3 protein: CASSQDLGGAAQPQHF. The DNA of the CDR3 is TGCGCCAGCAGCCAAGATCTTGGGGGGGCGGCTCAGCCCCAGCATTTT.

The chain uses TRBV10-3 and TRBJ2-3; tentatively, D is TRBD2 (5 bases). Germline lookup yields CDR1 ENHRY and CDR2 SYGVKD. Trimming removed 11 bases from V and 4 bases from J, with 10 bases in between. CDR3 length: 11 residues. CDR3 nucleotides: TGTGCCTCCAACGGGGCAGATACGCAGTATTTT. This codes for CASNGADTQYF.

V and J are TRBV5-6 and TRBJ2-7; a weak D match, TRBD2 (6 bases). The ends were cut back, 6 bases at V and 2 bases at J, with 12 bases in the middle. This CDR3 is 13 amino acids long. Germline loops: CDR1 SGHDT, CDR2 YYEEEE. The CDR3 sequence is CASIGTGAYEQYF. The CDR3 DNA follows: TGTGCCAGCATTGGGACGGGAGCCTACGAGCAGTACTTC.

The V call is TRBV19, the J call TRBJ1-4, with D unresolved. Germline V gene lookup returns CDR1 LNHDA and CDR2 SQIVND (reference sequence). CDR3 length equals 11 residues. V was pared by 5 bases and J by 15 bases, with 13 bases between. The CDR3 DNA is TGTGCCAGTAGTTGGGCCTCCGTGGTGTTTTTT. Translating it yields CASSWASVVFF.

The V gene is TRBV7-3, the J gene TRBJ2-7; possibly TRBD1 for D (6 bases). V lost 2 bases and J 1 base, leaving 12 bases between the germline ends. CDR1 SGHTA and CDR2 FQGTGA come from the germline V gene. The CDR3 spans 15 residues. For the CDR3, the DNA is TGTGCCAGCAGCTTAGAACAGGGCGAATCCTACGAGCAGTACTTC. Encoded protein: CASSLEQGESYEQYF.

V usage is TRBV7-9 and J usage is TRBJ2-5; 8 positions match TRBD1. J lost 5 bases, V lost 6 bases, and 8 bases had no gene match. Per germline, CDR1 SEHNR and CDR2 FQNEAQ (reference sequence). The CDR3 sequence is 14 residues long. The CDR3, as DNA: TGTGCCAGCAGTGACAGGGGTTTGGGGGAGACCCAGTACTTC. Residues: CASSDRGLGETQYF.

The chain carries TRBV5-1 and TRBJ2-7; 10 bases match TRBD2. The CDR3 runs to 14 residues. The J segment lost 6 bases and the V segment lost 0 bases, leaving 3 bases of the junction unmatched. Germline-derived CDR1 and CDR2 are SGHRS and YFSETQ. In nucleotides, the CDR3 is TGCGCCAGCAGCTTGGAGGCTAGCGGGAGCGAGCAGTACTTC. This gives the protein CASSLEASGSEQYF.

This clone was observed once. V and J are TRBV6-1 and TRBJ2-3; D gene ambiguous. V was clipped by 6 bases and J by 1 base, with 8 bases between them. CDR1 is MNHNS, CDR2 SASEGT, per germline. The CDR3 loop spans 13 amino acids. The CDR3 DNA reads as TGTGCCAGCAGAGACACTGGCACAGATACGCAGTATTTT. This encodes CASRDTGTDTQYF.

This clone has a handful of counts. The rearrangement uses TRBV4-1 and TRBJ2-5; TRBD2 matches 8 bases. With 3 bases clipped from V and 5 bases from J, the junction kept 11 bases outside the gene matches. From germline, CDR1 is MGHRA and CDR2 YSYEKL. The CDR3 sequence is 16 residues long. CDR3 region: CASSHLTAGASETQYF. Here the CDR3 DNA reads TGCGCCAGCAGCCACCTCACAGCGGGGGCATCGGAGACCCAGTACTTC.

CDR3 loop: CASSWANTEAFF. CDR3 in DNA: TGTGCCAGCAGTTGGGCGAACACTGAAGCTTTCTTT. The rearrangement links TRBV5-6 to TRBJ1-1; D not resolved. V lost 5 bases and J lost 1, with 6 bases in between. This CDR3 spans 12 amino acids. Germline V CDR1 and CDR2: SGHDT, YYEEEE.

V usage is TRBV27 and J usage is TRBJ2-5, with D unclear. The CDR3 has 15 amino acids. CDR1 and CDR2 (germline): MNHEY, SMNVEV (reference sequence). V lost 6 bases, J lost 3 bases, and 17 bases lay in between. The CDR3 spells CASSPLKVGEETQYF. CDR3 in DNA: TGTGCCAGCAGCCCGCTTAAAGTCGGAGAAGAGACCCAGTACTTC.

V and J are TRBV28 and TRBJ1-1; D might be TRBD1 (5 bases). The V gene's germline CDR1 is MDHEN and CDR2 SYDVKM. The CDR3 loop spans 15 amino acids. V dropped 4 bases and J dropped 5 bases, with 17 bases sitting between them. CDR3 bases: TGTGCCAGCAGTTATCCCGCGACAGAAGTAACTGAAGCTTTCTTT. It specifies CASSYPATEVTEAFF.

Written as DNA, the CDR3 is TGTGCCAGCAGTCCGGATGGGCGTTCTAACTATGGCTACACCTTC. Translation gives CASSPDGRSNYGYTF. This chain connects TRBV28 to TRBJ1-2; no definite D call. V was clipped by 5 bases and J by 0 bases, with 13 bases between them. This CDR3 is 15 amino acids long. The germline V gene has CDR1 MDHEN and CDR2 SYDVKM.

The chain employs TRBV28 and TRBJ2-7, with TRBD2 matching over 12 bases. The V and J ends lost 5 bases and 2 bases, in that order; junction bases with no gene match: 4. Germline CDR1 reads MDHEN; CDR2 reads SYDVKM. There are 15 residues in the CDR3. This chain's CDR3 is CASSDGLAGPYEQYF. DNA of the CDR3: TGTGCCAGCAGTGACGGACTAGCGGGGCCCTACGAGCAGTACTTC. Full variable domain (rest looked up from reference TRBV28 and TRBJ2-7): DVKVTQSSRYLVKRTGEKVFLECVQDMDHENMFWYRQDPGLGLRLIYFSYDVKMKEKGDIPEGYSVSREKKERFSLILESASTNQTSMYLCASSDGLAGPYEQYFGPGTRLTVT.